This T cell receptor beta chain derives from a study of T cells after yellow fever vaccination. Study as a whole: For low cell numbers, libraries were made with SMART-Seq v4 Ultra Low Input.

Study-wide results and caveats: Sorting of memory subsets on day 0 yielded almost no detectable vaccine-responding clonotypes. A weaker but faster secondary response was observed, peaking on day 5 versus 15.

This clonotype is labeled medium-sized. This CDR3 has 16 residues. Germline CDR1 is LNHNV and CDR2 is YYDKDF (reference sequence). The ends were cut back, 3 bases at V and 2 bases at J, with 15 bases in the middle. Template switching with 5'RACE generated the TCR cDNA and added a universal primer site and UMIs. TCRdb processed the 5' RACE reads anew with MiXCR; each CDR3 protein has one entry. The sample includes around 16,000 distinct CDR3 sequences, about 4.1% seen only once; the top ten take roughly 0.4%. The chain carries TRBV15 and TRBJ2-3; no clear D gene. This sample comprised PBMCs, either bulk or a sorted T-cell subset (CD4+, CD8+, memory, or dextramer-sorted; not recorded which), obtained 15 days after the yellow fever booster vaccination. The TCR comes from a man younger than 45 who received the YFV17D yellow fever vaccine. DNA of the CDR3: TGTGCCACCAGCAGCCCCACGACCTGGTCCACAGATACGCAGTATTTT. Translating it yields CATSSPTTWSTDTQYF.